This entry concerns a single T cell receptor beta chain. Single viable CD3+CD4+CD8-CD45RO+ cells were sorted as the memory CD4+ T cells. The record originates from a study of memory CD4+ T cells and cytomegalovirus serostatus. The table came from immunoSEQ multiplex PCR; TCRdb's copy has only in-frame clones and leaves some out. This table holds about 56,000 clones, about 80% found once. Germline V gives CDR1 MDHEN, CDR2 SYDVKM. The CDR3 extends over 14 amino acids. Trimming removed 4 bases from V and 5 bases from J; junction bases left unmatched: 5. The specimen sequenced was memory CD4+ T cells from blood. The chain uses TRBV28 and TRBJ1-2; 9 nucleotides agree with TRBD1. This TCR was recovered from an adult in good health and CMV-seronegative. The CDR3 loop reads CASSSPDRGYGYTF. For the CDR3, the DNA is TGTGCCAGCAGTTCGCCGGACAGGGGATATGGCTACACCTTC.